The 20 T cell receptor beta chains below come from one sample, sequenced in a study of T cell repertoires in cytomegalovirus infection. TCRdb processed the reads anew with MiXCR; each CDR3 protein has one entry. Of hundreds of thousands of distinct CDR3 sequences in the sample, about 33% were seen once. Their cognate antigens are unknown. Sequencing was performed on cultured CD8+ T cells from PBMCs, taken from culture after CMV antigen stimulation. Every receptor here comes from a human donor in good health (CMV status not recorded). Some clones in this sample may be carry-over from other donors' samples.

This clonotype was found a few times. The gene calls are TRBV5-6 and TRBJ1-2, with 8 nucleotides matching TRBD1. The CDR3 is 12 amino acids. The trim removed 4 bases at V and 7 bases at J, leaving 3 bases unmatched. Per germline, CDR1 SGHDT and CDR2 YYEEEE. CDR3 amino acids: CASSAGGGGYTF. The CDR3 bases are TGTGCCAGCAGCGCAGGGGGCGGTGGCTACACCTTC. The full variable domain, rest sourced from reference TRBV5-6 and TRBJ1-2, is DAGVTQSPTHLIKTRGQQVTLRCSPKSGHDTVSWYQQALGQGPQFIFQYYEEEERQRGNFPDRFSGHQFPNYSSELNVNALLLGDSALYLCASSAGGGGYTFGSGTRLTVV.

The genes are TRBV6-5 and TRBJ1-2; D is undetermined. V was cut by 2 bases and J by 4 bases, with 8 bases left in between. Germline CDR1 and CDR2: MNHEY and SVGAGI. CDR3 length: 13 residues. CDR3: CASSYVNFYGYTF. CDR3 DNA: TGTGCCAGCAGTTACGTGAATTTCTATGGCTACACCTTC.

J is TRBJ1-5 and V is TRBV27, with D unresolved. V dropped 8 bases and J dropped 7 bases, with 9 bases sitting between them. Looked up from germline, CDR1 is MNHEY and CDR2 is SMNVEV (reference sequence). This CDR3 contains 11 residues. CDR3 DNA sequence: TGTGCCAGCCTCTACGGGCAGCCCCAGCATTTT. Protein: CASLYGQPQHF.

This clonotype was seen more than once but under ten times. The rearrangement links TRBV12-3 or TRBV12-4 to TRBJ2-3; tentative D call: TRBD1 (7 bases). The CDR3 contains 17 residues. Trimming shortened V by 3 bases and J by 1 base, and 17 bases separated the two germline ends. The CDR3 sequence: CASSFVLEGARTDTQYF. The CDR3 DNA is TGTGCCAGCAGTTTTGTTTTGGAGGGGGCGCGCACAGATACGCAGTATTTT.

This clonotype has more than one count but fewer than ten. CDR3: CASSQEQGLNTEAFF. The CDR3 nucleotides are TGTGCCAGCAGCCAAGAGCAGGGGCTGAACACTGAAGCTTTCTTT. The rearrangement links TRBV4-2 to TRBJ1-1, with D tentatively TRBD1 (6 bases). This CDR3 region has 15 residues. Germline V gene sequence: CDR1 LGHNA, CDR2 YNFKEQ. V was clipped by 0 bases and J by 0 bases, with 8 bases between them.

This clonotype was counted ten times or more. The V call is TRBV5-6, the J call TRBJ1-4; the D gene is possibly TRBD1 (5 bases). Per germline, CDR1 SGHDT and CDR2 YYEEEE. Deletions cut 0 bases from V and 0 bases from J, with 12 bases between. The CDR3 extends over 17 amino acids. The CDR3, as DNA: TGTGCCAGCAGCTTGGCGGGGGACCTTGCAACTAATGAAAAACTGTTTTTT. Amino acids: CASSLAGDLATNEKLFF.

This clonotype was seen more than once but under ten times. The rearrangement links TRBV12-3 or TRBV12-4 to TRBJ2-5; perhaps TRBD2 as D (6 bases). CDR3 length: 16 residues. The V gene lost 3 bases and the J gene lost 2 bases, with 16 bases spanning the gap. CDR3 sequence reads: CASSFVGGRGQETQYF. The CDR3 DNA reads TGTGCCAGCAGTTTCGTCGGGGGTCGGGGACAAGAGACCCAGTACTTC.

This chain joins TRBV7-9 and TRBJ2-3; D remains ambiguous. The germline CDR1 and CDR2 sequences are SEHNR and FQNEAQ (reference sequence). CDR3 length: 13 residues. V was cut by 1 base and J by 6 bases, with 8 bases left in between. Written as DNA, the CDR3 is TGTGCCAGCAGCTTAGTGGGTGAGGATACGCAGTATTTT. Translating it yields CASSLVGEDTQYF.

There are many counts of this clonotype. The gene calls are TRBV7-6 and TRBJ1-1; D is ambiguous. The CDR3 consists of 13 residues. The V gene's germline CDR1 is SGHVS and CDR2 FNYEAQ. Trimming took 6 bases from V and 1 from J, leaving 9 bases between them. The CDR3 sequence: CASRLTANTEAFF. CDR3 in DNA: TGTGCCAGCAGGCTTACGGCGAACACTGAAGCTTTCTTT.

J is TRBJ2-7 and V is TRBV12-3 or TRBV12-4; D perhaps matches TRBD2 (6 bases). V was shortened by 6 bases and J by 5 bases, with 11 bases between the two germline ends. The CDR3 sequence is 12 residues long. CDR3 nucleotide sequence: TGTGCCAGCAGCCGGGGGTTACACGAGCAGTACTTC. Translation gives CASSRGLHEQYF.

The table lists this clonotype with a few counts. CDR3 sequence reads: CASSWTSGGYTDTQYF. Written as DNA, the CDR3 is TGTGCCAGCAGTTGGACTAGCGGGGGCTACACAGATACGCAGTATTTT. This chain connects TRBV6-1 to TRBJ2-3; 13 nucleotides line up with TRBD2. The CDR3 spans 16 residues. Germline V gene data show CDR1 as MNHNS and CDR2 as SASEGT. V gave up 5 bases and J gave up 2 bases; unmatched junction bases: 4.

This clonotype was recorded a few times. CDR3: CASSFPLGDGYTF. CDR3 DNA sequence: TGTGCCAGCAGTTTTCCCCTGGGGGATGGCTACACCTTC. The chain combines TRBV27 with TRBJ1-2, with a tentative D call TRBD1 (5 bases). V lost 3 bases to trimming and J lost 6 bases, with 11 bases between them. CDR1 is MNHEY and CDR2 is SMNVEV in the germline V gene (reference sequence). CDR3 size: 13 residues.

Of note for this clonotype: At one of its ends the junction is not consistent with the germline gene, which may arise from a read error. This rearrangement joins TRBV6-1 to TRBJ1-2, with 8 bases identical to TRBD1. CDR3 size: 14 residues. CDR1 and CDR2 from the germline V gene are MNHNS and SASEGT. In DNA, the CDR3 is TGTGTCAGCACCCGGACAGGGTCGGGCTATGGCTACACCTTC. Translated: CVSTRTGSGYGYTF.

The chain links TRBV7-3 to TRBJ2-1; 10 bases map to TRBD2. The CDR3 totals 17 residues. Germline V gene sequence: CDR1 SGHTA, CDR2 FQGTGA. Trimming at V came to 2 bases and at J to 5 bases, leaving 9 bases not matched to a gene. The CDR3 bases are TGTGCCAGCAGCTTAGGGATAGCGGGGGGAGGGGACAATGAGCAGTTCTTC. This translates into CASSLGIAGGGDNEQFF. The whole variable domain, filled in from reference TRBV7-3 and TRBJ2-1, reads GAGVSQTPSNKVTEKGKYVELRCDPISGHTALYWYRQSLGQGPEFLIYFQGTGAADDSGLPNDRFFAVRPEGSVSTLKIQRTERGDSAVYLCASSLGIAGGGDNEQFFGPGTRLTVL.

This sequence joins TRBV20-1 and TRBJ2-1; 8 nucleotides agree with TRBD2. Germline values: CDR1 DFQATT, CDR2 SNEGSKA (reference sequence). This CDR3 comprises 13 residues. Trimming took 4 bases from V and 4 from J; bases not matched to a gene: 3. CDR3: CSAMRGDYNEQFF. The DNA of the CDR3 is TGCAGTGCTATGCGGGGGGATTACAATGAGCAGTTCTTC.

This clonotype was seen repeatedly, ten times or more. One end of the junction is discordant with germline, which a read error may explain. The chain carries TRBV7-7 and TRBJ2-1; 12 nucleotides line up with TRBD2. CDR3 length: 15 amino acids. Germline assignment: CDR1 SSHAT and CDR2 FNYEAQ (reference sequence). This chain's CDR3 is CASSLTSGGHNEQFF. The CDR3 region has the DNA TGTGCTAGCAGCTTAACTAGCGGGGGGCACAATGAGCAGTTCTTC.

The CDR3 is CASSQGPEDFEAFF. In DNA form, the CDR3 reads TGCGCCAGCAGCCAAGGGCCTGAAGATTTTGAAGCTTTCTTT. This chain uses TRBV4-1 with TRBJ1-1; the D is unclear. CDR1 is MGHRA, CDR2 YSYEKL, per germline. V shed 1 base and J shed 7 bases, with 13 bases lying between them. This CDR3 comprises 14 residues.

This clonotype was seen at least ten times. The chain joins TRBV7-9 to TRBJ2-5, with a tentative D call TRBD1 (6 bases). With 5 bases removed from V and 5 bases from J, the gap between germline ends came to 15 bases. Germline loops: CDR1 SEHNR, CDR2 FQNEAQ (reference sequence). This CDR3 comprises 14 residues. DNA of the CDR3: TGTGCCAGCAGCCTCCTAGGGGGTGTGGAGACCCAGTACTTC. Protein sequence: CASSLLGGVETQYF.

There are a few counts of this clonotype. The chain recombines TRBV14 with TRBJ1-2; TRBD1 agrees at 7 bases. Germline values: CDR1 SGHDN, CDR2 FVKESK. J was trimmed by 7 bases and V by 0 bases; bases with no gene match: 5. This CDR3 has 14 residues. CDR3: CASSQDEGAFGYTF. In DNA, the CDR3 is TGTGCCAGCAGCCAAGATGAGGGGGCATTTGGCTACACCTTC.

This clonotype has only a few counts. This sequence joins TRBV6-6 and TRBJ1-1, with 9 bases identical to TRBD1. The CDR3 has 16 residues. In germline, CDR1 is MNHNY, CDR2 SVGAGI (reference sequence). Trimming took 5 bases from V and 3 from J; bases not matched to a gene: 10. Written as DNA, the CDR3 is TGTGCCAGCAGTAATCCGGGACAGGGATGGGACACTGAAGCTTTCTTT. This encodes CASSNPGQGWDTEAFF.